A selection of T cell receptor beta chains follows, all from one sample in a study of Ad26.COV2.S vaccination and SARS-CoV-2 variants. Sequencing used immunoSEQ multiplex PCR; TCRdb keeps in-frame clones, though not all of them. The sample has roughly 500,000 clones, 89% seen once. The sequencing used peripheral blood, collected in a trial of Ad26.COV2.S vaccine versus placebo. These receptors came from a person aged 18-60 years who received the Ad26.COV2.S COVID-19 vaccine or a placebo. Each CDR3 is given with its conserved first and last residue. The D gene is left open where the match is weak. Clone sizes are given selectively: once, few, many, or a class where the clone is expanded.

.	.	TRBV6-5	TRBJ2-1	CASSYSWGSGEQFF	TGTGCCAGCAGTTACTCTTGGGGTTCTGGGGAGCAGTTCTTC
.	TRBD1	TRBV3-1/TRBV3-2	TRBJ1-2	CASSVGTGGLGYTF	TGTGCCAGCAGCGTCGGGACAGGGGGTCTTGGCTACACCTTC
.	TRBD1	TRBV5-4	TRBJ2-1	CASSLSKGQGSAHEQFF	TGTGCCAGCAGCTTGTCCAAGGGACAGGGGTCCGCCCATGAGCAGTTCTTC
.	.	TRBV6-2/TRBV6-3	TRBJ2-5	CASSSRQETQYF	TGTGCCAGCAGTAGCCGACAAGAGACCCAGTACTTC
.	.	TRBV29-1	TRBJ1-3	CSVESGFSGNTIYF	TGCAGCGTTGAATCCGGTTTCTCTGGAAACACCATATATTTT
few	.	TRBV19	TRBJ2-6	CASSMPPGSGANVLTF	TGTGCCAGTAGTATGCCCCCGGGGTCCGGGGCCAACGTCCTGACTTTC
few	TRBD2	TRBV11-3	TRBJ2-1	CASSFLSGTGEQFF	TGTGCCAGCAGCTTTCTTAGCGGGACCGGTGAGCAGTTCTTC
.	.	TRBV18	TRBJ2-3	CASSPRLTTDTQYF	TGTGCCAGCTCACCAAGGCTCACCACAGATACGCAGTATTTT
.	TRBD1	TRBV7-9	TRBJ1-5	CASSPTGGDNQPQHF	TGTGCCAGCAGCCCGACAGGGGGGGACAATCAGCCCCAGCATTTT
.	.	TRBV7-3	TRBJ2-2	CASGLALNTGELFF	TGTGCCAGCGGATTGGCTTTGAACACCGGGGAGCTGTTTTTT
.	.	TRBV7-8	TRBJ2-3	CASSPQIADTQYF	TGTGCCAGCAGCCCGCAGATTGCGGATACGCAGTATTTT
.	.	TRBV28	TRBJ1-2	CASSLWLASYTF	TGTGCCAGCAGTTTATGGCTGGCCAGCTACACCTTC
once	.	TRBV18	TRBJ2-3	CASSGGSTDTQYF	TGTGCCAGCTCAGGAGGGAGCACAGATACGCAGTATTTT
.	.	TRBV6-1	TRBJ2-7	CASSEILAGYSYEQYF	TGTGCCAGCAGTGAAATCCTCGCGGGTTACTCCTACGAGCAGTACTTC
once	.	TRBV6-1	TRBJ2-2	CASSPGWVVFF	TGTGCCAGCAGTCCAGGGTGGGTGGTGTTTTTT
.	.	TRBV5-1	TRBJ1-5	CASSFGVDQPQHF	TGCGCCAGCAGCTTCGGGGTCGACCAGCCCCAGCATTTT
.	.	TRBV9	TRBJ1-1	CASSVTRSLGITEAFF	TGTGCCAGCAGCGTTACCCGAAGTCTGGGCATCACTGAAGCTTTCTTT
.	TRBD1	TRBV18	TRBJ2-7	CASNRQGSSYEQYF	TGTGCCAGCAACAGACAGGGGAGCTCCTACGAGCAGTACTTC